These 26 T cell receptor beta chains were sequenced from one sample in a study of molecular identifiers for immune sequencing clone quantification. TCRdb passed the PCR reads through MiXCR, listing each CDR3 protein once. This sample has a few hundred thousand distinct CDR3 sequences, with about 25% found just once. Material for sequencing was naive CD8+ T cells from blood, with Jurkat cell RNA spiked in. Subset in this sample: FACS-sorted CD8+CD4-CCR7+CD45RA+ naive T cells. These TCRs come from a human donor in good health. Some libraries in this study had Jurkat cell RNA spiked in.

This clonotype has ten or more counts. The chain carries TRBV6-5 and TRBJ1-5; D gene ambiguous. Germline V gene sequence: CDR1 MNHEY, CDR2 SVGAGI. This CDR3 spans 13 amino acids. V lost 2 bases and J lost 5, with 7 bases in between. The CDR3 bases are TGTGCCAGCAGTTACCATTCAGATCAGCCCCAGCATTTT. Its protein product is CASSYHSDQPQHF.

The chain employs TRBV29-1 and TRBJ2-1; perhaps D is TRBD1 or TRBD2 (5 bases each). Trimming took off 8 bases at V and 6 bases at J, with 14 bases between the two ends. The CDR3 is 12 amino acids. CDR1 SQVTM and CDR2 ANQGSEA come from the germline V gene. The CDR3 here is CSLGDVGNEQFF. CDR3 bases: TGCAGCCTCGGGGACGTGGGCAATGAGCAGTTCTTC.

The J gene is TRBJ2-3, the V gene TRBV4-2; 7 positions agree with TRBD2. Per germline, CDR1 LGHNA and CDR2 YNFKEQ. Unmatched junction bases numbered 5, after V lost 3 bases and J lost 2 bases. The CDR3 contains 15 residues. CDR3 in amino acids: CASSHEAGFTDTQYF. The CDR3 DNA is TGTGCCAGCAGCCATGAAGCGGGATTCACAGATACGCAGTATTTT.

CDR3 sequence reads: CASRVESYEQYF. Here the CDR3 DNA reads TGCGCCAGCCGCGTGGAAAGCTACGAGCAGTACTTC. The chain uses TRBV5-1 and TRBJ2-7; D gene uncertain. V shed 7 bases and J shed 3 bases, with 11 bases lying between them. This CDR3 contains 12 residues. Per the germline V gene, CDR1 is SGHRS and CDR2 is YFSETQ.

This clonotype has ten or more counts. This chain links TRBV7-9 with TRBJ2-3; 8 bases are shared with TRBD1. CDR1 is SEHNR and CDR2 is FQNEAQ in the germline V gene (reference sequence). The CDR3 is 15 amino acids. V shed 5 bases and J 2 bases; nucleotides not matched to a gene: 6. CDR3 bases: TGTGCCAGCAGCGGCGGACAGGGCAACACAGATACGCAGTATTTT. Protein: CASSGGQGNTDTQYF. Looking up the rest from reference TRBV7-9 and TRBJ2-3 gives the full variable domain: DTGVSQNPRHKITKRGQNVTFRCDPISEHNRLYWYRQTLGQGPEFLTYFQNEAQLEKSRLLSDRFSAERPKGSFSTLEIQRTEQGDSAMYLCASSGGQGNTDTQYFGPGTRLTVL.

This CDR3 reads CASSSLAGETYSYEQYF. CDR3 DNA sequence: TGTGCCAGCAGTTCCCTAGCGGGAGAGACGTATTCCTACGAGCAGTACTTC. This chain uses TRBV28 with TRBJ2-7, with 10 bases fitting TRBD2. Germline values: CDR1 MDHEN, CDR2 SYDVKM. The CDR3 consists of 17 residues. J was trimmed by 1 base and V by 4 bases; bases with no gene match: 10.

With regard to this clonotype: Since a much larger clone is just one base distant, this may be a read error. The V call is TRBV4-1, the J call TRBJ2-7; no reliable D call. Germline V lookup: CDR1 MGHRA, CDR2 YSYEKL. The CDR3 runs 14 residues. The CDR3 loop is CAGSQEKGWYEQYF. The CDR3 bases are TGCGCCGGCAGCCAAGAAAAGGGTTGGTACGAGCAGTACTTC.

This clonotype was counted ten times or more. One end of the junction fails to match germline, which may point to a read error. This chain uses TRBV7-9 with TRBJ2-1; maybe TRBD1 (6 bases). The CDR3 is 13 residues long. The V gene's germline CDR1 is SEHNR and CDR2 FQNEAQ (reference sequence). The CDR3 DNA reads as TGTGCCAGCAGCTCCCGCGGTGCTCCCGAAAGGGGGTTC. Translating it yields CASSSRGAPERGF.

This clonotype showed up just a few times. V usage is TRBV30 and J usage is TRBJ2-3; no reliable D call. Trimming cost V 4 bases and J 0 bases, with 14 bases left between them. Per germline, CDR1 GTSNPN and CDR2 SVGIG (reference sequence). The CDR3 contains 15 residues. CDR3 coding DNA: TGTGCCTGGACGCTTGGGGTTACTAGCACAGATACGCAGTATTTT. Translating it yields CAWTLGVTSTDTQYF.

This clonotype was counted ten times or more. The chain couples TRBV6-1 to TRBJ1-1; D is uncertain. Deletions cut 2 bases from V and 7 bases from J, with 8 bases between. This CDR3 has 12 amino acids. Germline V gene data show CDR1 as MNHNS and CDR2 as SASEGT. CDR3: CASSETAVEAFF. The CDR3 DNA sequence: TGTGCCAGCAGTGAAACGGCGGTTGAAGCTTTCTTT.

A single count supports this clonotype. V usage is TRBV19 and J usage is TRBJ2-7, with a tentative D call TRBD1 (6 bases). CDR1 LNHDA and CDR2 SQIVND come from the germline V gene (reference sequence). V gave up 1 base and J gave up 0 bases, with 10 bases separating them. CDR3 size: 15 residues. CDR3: CASSIGTGNSYEQYF. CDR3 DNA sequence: TGTGCCAGTAGTATAGGAACAGGGAACTCCTACGAGCAGTACTTC.

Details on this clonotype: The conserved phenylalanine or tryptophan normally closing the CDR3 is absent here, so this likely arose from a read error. CDR3 sequence (DNA): TGTGCCTGGAGTGAAGGGGTCGAGCAGTACTCC. Protein sequence: CAWSEGVEQYS. The gene calls are TRBV30 and TRBJ2-7; D may be TRBD1 (5 bases). There are 11 residues in the CDR3. Germline V gene sequence: CDR1 GTSNPN, CDR2 SVGIG (reference sequence). Trimming removed 1 base from V and 6 bases from J, with 7 bases in between.

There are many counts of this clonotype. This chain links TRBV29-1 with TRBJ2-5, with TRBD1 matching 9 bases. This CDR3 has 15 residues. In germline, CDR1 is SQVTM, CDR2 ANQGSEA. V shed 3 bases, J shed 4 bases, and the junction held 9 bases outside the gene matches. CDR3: CSVDSGGQGTETQYF. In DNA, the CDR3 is TGCAGCGTTGACAGTGGCGGACAGGGGACAGAGACCCAGTACTTC.

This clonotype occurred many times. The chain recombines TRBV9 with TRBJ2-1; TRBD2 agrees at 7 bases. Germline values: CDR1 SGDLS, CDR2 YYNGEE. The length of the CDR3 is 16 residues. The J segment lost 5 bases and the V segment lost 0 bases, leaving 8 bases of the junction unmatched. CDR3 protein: CASSVGSSGNHNEQFF. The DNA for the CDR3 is TGTGCCAGCAGCGTAGGTTCTAGCGGTAACCACAATGAGCAGTTCTTC. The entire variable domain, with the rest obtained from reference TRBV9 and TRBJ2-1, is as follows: DSGVTQTPKHLITATGQRVTLRCSPRSGDLSVYWYQQSLDQGLQFLIQYYNGEERAKGNILERFSAQQFPDLHSELNLSSLELGDSALYFCASSVGSSGNHNEQFFGPGTRLTVL.

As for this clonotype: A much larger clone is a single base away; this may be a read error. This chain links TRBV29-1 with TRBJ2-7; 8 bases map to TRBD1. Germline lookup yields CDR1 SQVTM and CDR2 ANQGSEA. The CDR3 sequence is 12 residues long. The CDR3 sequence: CSVLTGEYAQYF. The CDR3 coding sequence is TGCAGCGTGCTGACAGGGGAGTACGCGCAGTACTTC.

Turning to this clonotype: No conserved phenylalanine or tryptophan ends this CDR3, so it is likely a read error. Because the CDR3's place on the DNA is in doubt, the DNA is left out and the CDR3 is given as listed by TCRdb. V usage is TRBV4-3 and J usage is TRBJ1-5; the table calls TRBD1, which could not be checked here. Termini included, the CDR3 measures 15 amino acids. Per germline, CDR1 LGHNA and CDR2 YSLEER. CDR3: CASSQDTGGLQPQQS.

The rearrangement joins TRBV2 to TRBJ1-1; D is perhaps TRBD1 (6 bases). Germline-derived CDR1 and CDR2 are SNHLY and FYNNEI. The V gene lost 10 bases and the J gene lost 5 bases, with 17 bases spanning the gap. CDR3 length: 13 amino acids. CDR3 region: CAINEGGGTEAFF. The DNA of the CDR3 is TGTGCCATCAATGAGGGGGGCGGGACTGAAGCTTTCTTT.

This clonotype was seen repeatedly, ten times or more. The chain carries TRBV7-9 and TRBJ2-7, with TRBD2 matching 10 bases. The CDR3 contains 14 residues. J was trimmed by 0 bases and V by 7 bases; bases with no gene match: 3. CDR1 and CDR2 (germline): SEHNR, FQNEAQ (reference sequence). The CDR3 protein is CASTGTSDSYEQYF. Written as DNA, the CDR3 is TGTGCCAGCACCGGGACTAGCGACTCCTACGAGCAGTACTTC.

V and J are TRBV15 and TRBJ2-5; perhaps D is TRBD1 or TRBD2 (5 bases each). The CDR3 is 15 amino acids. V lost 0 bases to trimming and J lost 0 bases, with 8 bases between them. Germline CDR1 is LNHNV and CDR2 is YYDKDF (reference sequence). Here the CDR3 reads CATSRDRGDQETQYF. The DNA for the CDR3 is TGTGCCACCAGCAGAGATAGAGGGGACCAAGAGACCCAGTACTTC.

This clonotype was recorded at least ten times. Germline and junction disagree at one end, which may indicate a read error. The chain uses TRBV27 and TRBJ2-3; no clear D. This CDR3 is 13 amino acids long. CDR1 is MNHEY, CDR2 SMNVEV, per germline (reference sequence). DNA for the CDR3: TGTGCCAGCAGCTTATCTGGCACAGATACGCAGTATTTT. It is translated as CASSLSGTDTQYF.

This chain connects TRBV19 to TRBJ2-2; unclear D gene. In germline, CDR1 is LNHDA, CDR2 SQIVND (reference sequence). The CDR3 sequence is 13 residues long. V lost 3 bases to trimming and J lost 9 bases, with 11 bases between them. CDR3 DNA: TGTGCCAGTAGTATCACGTTGGCCAGGGAGCTGTTTTTT. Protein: CASSITLARELFF.

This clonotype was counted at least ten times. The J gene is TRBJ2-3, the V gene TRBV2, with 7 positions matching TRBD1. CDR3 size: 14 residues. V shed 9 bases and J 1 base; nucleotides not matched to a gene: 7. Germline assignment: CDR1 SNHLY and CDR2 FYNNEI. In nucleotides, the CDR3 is TGTGCCAGAGGACAGGACCTAGGCACAGATACGCAGTATTTT. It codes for CARGQDLGTDTQYF.

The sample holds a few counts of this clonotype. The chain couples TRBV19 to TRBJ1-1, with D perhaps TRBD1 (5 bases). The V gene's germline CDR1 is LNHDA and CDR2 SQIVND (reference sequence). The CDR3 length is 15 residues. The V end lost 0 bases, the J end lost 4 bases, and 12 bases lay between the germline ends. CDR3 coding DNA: TGTGCCAGTAGTATAGACGGGGGGGTGAGCACTGAAGCTTTCTTT. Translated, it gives CASSIDGGVSTEAFF.

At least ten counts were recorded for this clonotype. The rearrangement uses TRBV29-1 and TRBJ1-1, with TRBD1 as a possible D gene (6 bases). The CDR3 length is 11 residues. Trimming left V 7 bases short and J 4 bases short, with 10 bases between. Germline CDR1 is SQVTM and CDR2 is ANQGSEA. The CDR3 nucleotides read TGCAGCGGGGGACACAGCACTGAAGCTTTCTTT. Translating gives CSGGHSTEAFF.

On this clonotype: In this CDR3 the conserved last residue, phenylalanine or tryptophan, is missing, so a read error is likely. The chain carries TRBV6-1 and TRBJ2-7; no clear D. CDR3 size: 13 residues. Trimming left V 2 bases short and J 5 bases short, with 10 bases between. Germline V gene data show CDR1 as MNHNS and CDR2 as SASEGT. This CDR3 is CASSELEQNEQYL. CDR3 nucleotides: TGTGCCAGCAGTGAATTAGAGCAAAACGAGCAGTACCTC.

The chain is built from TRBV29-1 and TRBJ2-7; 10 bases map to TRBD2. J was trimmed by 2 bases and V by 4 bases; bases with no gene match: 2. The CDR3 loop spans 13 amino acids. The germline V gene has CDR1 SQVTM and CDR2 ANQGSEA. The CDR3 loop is CSVALAGPYEQYF. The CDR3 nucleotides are TGCAGCGTTGCACTAGCGGGACCCTACGAGCAGTACTTC.